The rows below give T cell receptor beta chains drawn from one sample of a study of a mutant IDH1 vaccine in newly diagnosed glioma. No cognate antigen is known for these TCRs. Method: immunoSEQ multiplex PCR; TCRdb's copy keeps in-frame clones and lacks some. Among about 40,000 clones, 65% to 85% were seen once, and the ten largest hold about 2%. Sequences were derived from PBMCs, sampled from a glioma patient whose treatment included an IDH1 peptide vaccine. These receptors were obtained from a man in his forties or fifties with glioma. The CDR3 runs from the conserved cysteine through the conserved F or W. D genes are given only for firm matches. A row's size may be missing; if present it is once, few, many or a size class.

j_call: TRBJ1-1
v_call: TRBV19
clone_size: .
d_call: .
cdr3_nt: TGTGCCAGTAGCCCCACGGCCAAGAACACTGAAGCTTTCTTT
cdr3_aa: CASSPTAKNTEAFF

j_call: TRBJ2-6
v_call: TRBV19
clone_size: .
d_call: TRBD2
cdr3_nt: TGTGCCAGTAGTATCCAGCGGGGTGGGGCCAACGTCCTGACTTTC
cdr3_aa: CASSIQRGGANVLTF

j_call: TRBJ2-1
v_call: TRBV13
clone_size: .
d_call: TRBD1
cdr3_nt: TGTGCCAGCAGCCTAAGACAGGGAGCTCATATCAATGAGCAGTTCTTC
cdr3_aa: CASSLRQGAHINEQFF

j_call: TRBJ1-5
v_call: TRBV10-3
clone_size: few
d_call: .
cdr3_nt: TGTGCCATCAGTGCCCAGGATTGGAATCAGCCCCAGCATTTT
cdr3_aa: CAISAQDWNQPQHF

j_call: TRBJ2-7
v_call: TRBV7-9
clone_size: .
d_call: .
cdr3_nt: TGTGCCAGCAGCTTGGGCAGGACCTACGAGCAGTACTTC
cdr3_aa: CASSLGRTYEQYF

j_call: TRBJ2-1
v_call: TRBV6-1
clone_size: .
d_call: TRBD2
cdr3_nt: TGTGCCAGCAGTGAATTCATTAGCGGGAGGTACAATGAGCAGTTCTTC
cdr3_aa: CASSEFISGRYNEQFF

j_call: TRBJ2-5
v_call: TRBV15
clone_size: .
d_call: .
cdr3_nt: TGTGCCACCAGCAGAGCTCAGAAAGAGACCCAGTACTTC
cdr3_aa: CATSRAQKETQYF

j_call: TRBJ1-1
v_call: TRBV7-8
clone_size: .
d_call: TRBD1
cdr3_nt: TGTGCCAGCAGCGCAGGGGGGGAAGACACTGAAGCTTTCTTT
cdr3_aa: CASSAGGEDTEAFF

j_call: TRBJ2-1
v_call: TRBV7-2
clone_size: .
d_call: TRBD1
cdr3_nt: TGTGCCAGCAGCCCAGGACAGGGAGTAAAGTTCTTC
cdr3_aa: CASSPGQGVKFF

j_call: TRBJ1-5
v_call: TRBV25-1
clone_size: .
d_call: TRBD1
cdr3_nt: TGTGCCAGTAGTGGACAGGACAATCAGCCCCAGCATTTT
cdr3_aa: CASSGQDNQPQHF

j_call: TRBJ1-5
v_call: TRBV2
clone_size: .
d_call: .
cdr3_nt: TGTGCCAGCAGAGGGAATGTTCAGCCCCAGCATTTT
cdr3_aa: CASRGNVQPQHF

j_call: TRBJ1-1
v_call: TRBV5-4
clone_size: few
d_call: TRBD1
cdr3_nt: TGTGCCAGCAGCTTCACAGGGGGGGGAAACACTGAAGCTTTCTTT
cdr3_aa: CASSFTGGGNTEAFF

j_call: TRBJ2-7
v_call: TRBV5-1
clone_size: few
d_call: .
cdr3_nt: TGCGCCAGCACCCAGGGATTAACCCAATACGAGCAGTACTTC
cdr3_aa: CASTQGLTQYEQYF

j_call: TRBJ2-3
v_call: TRBV27
clone_size: .
d_call: .
cdr3_nt: TGTGCCAGCAGTTTGAACGGGATCGGCACAGATACGCAGTATTTT
cdr3_aa: CASSLNGIGTDTQYF

j_call: TRBJ2-5
v_call: TRBV29-1
clone_size: .
d_call: .
cdr3_nt: TGCAGCGTCCGACAGTTAGGAGAGACCCAGTACTTC
cdr3_aa: CSVRQLGETQYF

j_call: TRBJ2-1
v_call: TRBV5-1
clone_size: once
d_call: .
cdr3_nt: TGCGCCAGCAGCTTGGAGGACGGCTCCTACAATGAGCAGTTCTTC
cdr3_aa: CASSLEDGSYNEQFF

j_call: TRBJ2-5
v_call: TRBV4-2
clone_size: .
d_call: .
cdr3_nt: TGTGCCAGCAGCCAAGACCTACTAGTTTCGGAGACCCAGTACTTC
cdr3_aa: CASSQDLLVSETQYF

j_call: TRBJ2-5
v_call: TRBV5-8
clone_size: .
d_call: TRBD2
cdr3_nt: TGTGCCAGCAGCTTGCGGGGGGGCCAAGAGACCCAGTACTTC
cdr3_aa: CASSLRGGQETQYF

j_call: TRBJ1-3
v_call: TRBV2
clone_size: .
d_call: .
cdr3_nt: TGTGCCAGCTCCGAGACAACCCGAAACACCATATATTTT
cdr3_aa: CASSETTRNTIYF

j_call: TRBJ2-3
v_call: TRBV16
clone_size: .
d_call: .
cdr3_nt: TGTGCCAGCAGCCAATGGGGTTTCACAGATACGCAGTATTTT
cdr3_aa: CASSQWGFTDTQYF

j_call: TRBJ2-2
v_call: TRBV4-1
clone_size: .
d_call: .
cdr3_nt: TGCGCCAGCAGCCACCCTACCGGGGAGCTGTTTTTT
cdr3_aa: CASSHPTGELFF

j_call: TRBJ2-7
v_call: TRBV5-6
clone_size: .
d_call: .
cdr3_nt: TGTGCCAGCAGCTTCCCGGGACAACCAGGCGAGCAGTACTTC
cdr3_aa: CASSFPGQPGEQYF

j_call: TRBJ2-3
v_call: TRBV5-1
clone_size: .
d_call: .
cdr3_nt: TGCGCCAGCAGCTTCGAAGGCGCAGATACGCAGTATTTT
cdr3_aa: CASSFEGADTQYF

j_call: TRBJ2-5
v_call: TRBV6-6
clone_size: .
d_call: TRBD1
cdr3_nt: TGTGCCAGCAGCCGGACAGGGCGACGGGAGACCCAGTACTTC
cdr3_aa: CASSRTGRRETQYF

j_call: TRBJ1-2
v_call: TRBV28
clone_size: .
d_call: .
cdr3_nt: TGTGCCAGCAGTTTGGAAGACAACTATGGCTACACCTTC
cdr3_aa: CASSLEDNYGYTF

j_call: TRBJ2-2
v_call: TRBV6-6
clone_size: .
d_call: TRBD2
cdr3_nt: TGTGCCAGGGGGTCCGGGGGGACCGGGGAGCTGTTTTTT
cdr3_aa: CARGSGGTGELFF

j_call: TRBJ2-1
v_call: TRBV29-1
clone_size: .
d_call: TRBD2
cdr3_nt: TGCAGCGTCGCTAGCGGAGGCTACAATGAGCAGTTCTTC
cdr3_aa: CSVASGGYNEQFF

j_call: TRBJ2-2
v_call: TRBV5-4
clone_size: once
d_call: TRBD1
cdr3_nt: TGTGCCAGCAGCGGGGGACAGGGCTTCACCGGGGAGCTGTTTTTT
cdr3_aa: CASSGGQGFTGELFF

j_call: TRBJ1-3
v_call: TRBV7-9
clone_size: .
d_call: .
cdr3_nt: TGTGCCATTAACATCCGCGGCCCTGGAAACACCATATATTTT
cdr3_aa: CAINIRGPGNTIYF

j_call: TRBJ2-6
v_call: TRBV5-6
clone_size: .
d_call: TRBD2
cdr3_nt: TGTGCCAGCAGCCGCAGGACTAGCGGGTTGGTCGGGGCCAACGTCCTGACTTTC
cdr3_aa: CASSRRTSGLVGANVLTF

j_call: TRBJ2-1
v_call: TRBV14
clone_size: .
d_call: TRBD2
cdr3_nt: TGTGCCAGCAGCCAAGGGACTAGCGGGACAACCCGTCTGTTCTTC
cdr3_aa: CASSQGTSGTTRLFF

j_call: TRBJ2-1
v_call: TRBV7-6
clone_size: few
d_call: TRBD2
cdr3_nt: TGTGCCAGCAGCTCCATGGTGGGAGGGTTCGTTGAGCAGTTCTTC
cdr3_aa: CASSSMVGGFVEQFF

j_call: TRBJ1-3
v_call: TRBV2
clone_size: .
d_call: .
cdr3_nt: TGTGCCAGCAGTGAATGGACAGCTGGAAACACCATATATTTT
cdr3_aa: CASSEWTAGNTIYF

j_call: TRBJ2-7
v_call: TRBV9
clone_size: once
d_call: .
cdr3_nt: TGTGCCAGCAGCCCTGGTTTTGGCGAGCAGTACTTC
cdr3_aa: CASSPGFGEQYF

j_call: TRBJ2-1
v_call: TRBV5-4
clone_size: .
d_call: .
cdr3_nt: TGTGCCAGCAGCTCCTTGACAGGCTCCTACAATGAGCAGTTCTTC
cdr3_aa: CASSSLTGSYNEQFF

j_call: TRBJ1-3
v_call: TRBV4-1
clone_size: .
d_call: .
cdr3_nt: TGCGCCAGCAGCCAAGGGGGAAACACCATATATTTT
cdr3_aa: CASSQGGNTIYF

j_call: TRBJ2-7
v_call: TRBV9
clone_size: .
d_call: TRBD2
cdr3_nt: TGTGCCAGCAGCGTAGTTCGAAGCGGGGGCTCCTACGAGCAGTACTTC
cdr3_aa: CASSVVRSGGSYEQYF

j_call: TRBJ2-1
v_call: TRBV14
clone_size: once
d_call: TRBD2
cdr3_nt: TGTGCCAGCAGCCAACTAGCGGGGTACTACAATGAGCAGTTCTTC
cdr3_aa: CASSQLAGYYNEQFF

j_call: TRBJ1-1
v_call: TRBV28
clone_size: once
d_call: TRBD1
cdr3_nt: TGTGCCAGCAACTACCGGGACAGCGGAGCTTTCTTT
cdr3_aa: CASNYRDSGAFF

j_call: TRBJ1-1
v_call: TRBV6-6
clone_size: few
d_call: TRBD1
cdr3_nt: TGTGCCAGCAGTTACCTACGGACAGGAGAGAACACTGAAGCTTTCTTT
cdr3_aa: CASSYLRTGENTEAFF

j_call: TRBJ1-1
v_call: TRBV5-1
clone_size: .
d_call: .
cdr3_nt: TGCGCCAGCAGCTTGTCTGGATCAGGGAACACTGAAGCTTTCTTT
cdr3_aa: CASSLSGSGNTEAFF

j_call: TRBJ2-7
v_call: TRBV7-6
clone_size: .
d_call: TRBD2
cdr3_nt: TGTGCCAGCAGCTCTGGACTAGCGGGAGGATCCTACGAGCAGTACTTC
cdr3_aa: CASSSGLAGGSYEQYF

j_call: TRBJ2-3
v_call: TRBV27
clone_size: .
d_call: .
cdr3_nt: TGTGCCAGCAGCCCAACACGGGATACGCAGTATTTT
cdr3_aa: CASSPTRDTQYF

j_call: TRBJ2-1
v_call: TRBV4-1
clone_size: .
d_call: .
cdr3_nt: TGCGCCAGCAGCCAGTCGGGAGAGAATAGACAGTTCTTC
cdr3_aa: CASSQSGENRQFF

j_call: TRBJ1-5
v_call: TRBV6-5
clone_size: .
d_call: .
cdr3_nt: TGTGCCAGCAGTTACTCAACAGGGAATCAGCCCCAGCATTTT
cdr3_aa: CASSYSTGNQPQHF

j_call: TRBJ2-3
v_call: TRBV2
clone_size: .
d_call: TRBD2
cdr3_nt: TGTGCCAGCAGGGGGTTATGGCGGGAGGGCGGCACAGATACGCAGTATTTT
cdr3_aa: CASRGLWREGGTDTQYF

j_call: TRBJ1-2
v_call: TRBV18
clone_size: .
d_call: .
cdr3_nt: TGTGCCAGCTCACTAGGGCAGGGGCAGAACTATGGCTACACCTTC
cdr3_aa: CASSLGQGQNYGYTF

j_call: TRBJ2-5
v_call: TRBV10-3
clone_size: .
d_call: TRBD2
cdr3_nt: TGTGCCATCAGTGAGAGCGGGAGGGTGGCAGAGACCCAGTACTTC
cdr3_aa: CAISESGRVAETQYF

j_call: TRBJ1-5
v_call: TRBV2
clone_size: .
d_call: .
cdr3_nt: TGTGCCAGCACCAGGGAGGGGAATCAGCCCCAGCATTTT
cdr3_aa: CASTREGNQPQHF

j_call: TRBJ2-2
v_call: TRBV6-5
clone_size: .
d_call: .
cdr3_nt: TGTGCCAGCAGTTACGACGGGCCGGGTGCCGGGGAGCTGTTTTTT
cdr3_aa: CASSYDGPGAGELFF

j_call: TRBJ2-5
v_call: TRBV10-1
clone_size: .
d_call: .
cdr3_nt: TGCGCCAGCCCGGGTCGGGAGAACCAAGAGACCCAGTACTTC
cdr3_aa: CASPGRENQETQYF

j_call: TRBJ2-2
v_call: TRBV14
clone_size: .
d_call: .
cdr3_nt: TGTGCCAGCAGCCCGCTCGCGGGACGGATGAACACCGGGGAGCTGTTTTTT
cdr3_aa: CASSPLAGRMNTGELFF

j_call: TRBJ1-1
v_call: TRBV14
clone_size: .
d_call: .
cdr3_nt: TGTGCCAGCAGCCAAGCCTCATTCTGGTTGGGCACTGAAGCTTTCTTT
cdr3_aa: CASSQASFWLGTEAFF

j_call: TRBJ2-1
v_call: TRBV5-6
clone_size: .
d_call: TRBD2
cdr3_nt: TGTGCCAGCAGCCCTCTGGTCGTAGCGGGCTACAATGAGCAGTTCTTC
cdr3_aa: CASSPLVVAGYNEQFF

j_call: TRBJ1-4
v_call: TRBV27
clone_size: .
d_call: .
cdr3_nt: TGTGCCAGCAGCCGAGGTGGGGGAGCTAATGAAAAACTGTTTTTT
cdr3_aa: CASSRGGGANEKLFF

j_call: TRBJ2-7
v_call: TRBV7-6
clone_size: .
d_call: TRBD1
cdr3_nt: TGTGCCAGCAGCGGGACAGGGGGAAATAAGTACGAGCAGTACTTC
cdr3_aa: CASSGTGGNKYEQYF

j_call: TRBJ2-2
v_call: TRBV18
clone_size: .
d_call: .
cdr3_nt: TGTGCCAGCTCACCAACCGGGACAAGCGGCACGAACACCGGGGAGCTGTTTTTT
cdr3_aa: CASSPTGTSGTNTGELFF

j_call: TRBJ1-1
v_call: TRBV4-1
clone_size: .
d_call: .
cdr3_nt: TGCGCCAGCAGCCTCGGGGGTGGGGAAGCTTTCTTT
cdr3_aa: CASSLGGGEAFF